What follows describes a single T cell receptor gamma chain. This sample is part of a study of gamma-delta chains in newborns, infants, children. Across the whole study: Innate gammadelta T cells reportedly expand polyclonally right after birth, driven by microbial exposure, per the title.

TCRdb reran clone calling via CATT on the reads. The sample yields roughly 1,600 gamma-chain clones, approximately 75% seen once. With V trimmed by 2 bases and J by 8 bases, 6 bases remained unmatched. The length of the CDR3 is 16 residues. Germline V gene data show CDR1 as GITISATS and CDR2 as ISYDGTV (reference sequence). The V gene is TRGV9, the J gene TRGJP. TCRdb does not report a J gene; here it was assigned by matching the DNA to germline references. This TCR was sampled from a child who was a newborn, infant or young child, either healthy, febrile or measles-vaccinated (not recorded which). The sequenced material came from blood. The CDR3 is CALWEASKLGKKIKVF. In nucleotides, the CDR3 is TGTGCCTTGTGGGAGGCGAGTAAGTTGGGCAAAAAAATCAAGGTATTT.